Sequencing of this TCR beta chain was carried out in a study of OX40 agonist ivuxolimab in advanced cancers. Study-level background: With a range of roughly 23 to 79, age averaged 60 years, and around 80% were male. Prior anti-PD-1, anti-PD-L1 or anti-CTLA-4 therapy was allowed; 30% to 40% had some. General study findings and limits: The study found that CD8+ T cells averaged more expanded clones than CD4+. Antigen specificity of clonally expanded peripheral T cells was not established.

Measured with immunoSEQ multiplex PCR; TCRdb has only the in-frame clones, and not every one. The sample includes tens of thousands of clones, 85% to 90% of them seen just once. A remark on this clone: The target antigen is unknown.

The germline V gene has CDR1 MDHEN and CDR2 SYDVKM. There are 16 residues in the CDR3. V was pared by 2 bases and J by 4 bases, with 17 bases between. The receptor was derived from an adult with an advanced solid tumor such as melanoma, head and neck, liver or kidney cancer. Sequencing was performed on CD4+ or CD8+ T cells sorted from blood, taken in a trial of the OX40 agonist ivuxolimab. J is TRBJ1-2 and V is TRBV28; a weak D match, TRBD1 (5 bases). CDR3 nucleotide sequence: TGTGCCAGCAGTTTAGATCAGGGCGTCCAAAGCTATGGCTACACCTTC. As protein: CASSLDQGVQSYGYTF.